The clone carrying this T cell receptor beta chain was seen ten or more times. The antigen is not known. This record belongs to a study of Graves' ophthalmopathy and Graves' hyperthyroidism. Regarding the study as a whole: Blood also carried most expanded thyroid clonotypes exceeding 0.001 frequency. Cross-validated, the 13-signature model showed 87.88%/81.08% sensitivity/specificity, and 80%/75% in the test set.

The study recruited hyperthyroidism patients aged 18 to 65 who were newly diagnosed, under 2 months' duration. Additional autoimmune diseases, uncontrolled infections, pregnancy or lactation disqualified patients. RNA transcripts provided the template for amplifying TCR beta CDR3 regions. After a first-round RT-PCR with HTBI primers, a second-round multiplex PCR was run. TCRdb passed the multiplex PCR reads through MiXCR, listing each CDR3 protein once. The table shows about 1.2 million distinct CDR3 sequences, with 35% to 45% occurring only once. There are 17 residues in the CDR3. The ends were cut back, 3 bases at V and 3 bases at J, with 20 bases in the middle. Looked up from germline, CDR1 is SEHNR and CDR2 is FQNEAQ (reference sequence).

The chain carries TRBV7-9 and TRBJ1-1; D is undetermined. The sequenced material came from peripheral blood or thyroid tissue (not recorded which). The TCR comes from an adult man with Graves' hyperthyroidism. CDR3 residues: CASSFPRLADRDTEAFF. In DNA form, the CDR3 reads TGTGCCAGCAGCTTCCCCCGACTTGCGGATCGGGACACTGAAGCTTTCTTT. Drawing the rest from reference TRBV7-9 and TRBJ1-1, the complete variable domain is DTGVSQNPRHKITKRGQNVTFRCDPISEHNRLYWYRQTLGQGPEFLTYFQNEAQLEKSRLLSDRFSAERPKGSFSTLEIQRTEQGDSAMYLCASSFPRLADRDTEAFFGQGTRLTVV.